The entry below gives a single TCR delta chain sequence along with its context. This clone is medium-sized (0.01 to 0.1%). The antigen this receptor binds is unknown. Base qualities were left out, and no much larger clone turns up one base away. Receptor amplification or capture employed RT-PCR. Data came from an Illumina MiSeq. Clonotypes were called again by TCRdb from the public reads via CATT, and duplicate nucleotide sequences were then merged into one entry. The sample profile shows about 1,300 delta-chain clones; approximately 28% of them were found once. 8.7% of the sample lies in the top ten. The CDR3 holds 17 amino acids from the cysteine to the phenylalanine. The entry retains the CDR3 DNA only, 51 bases that are in frame from base 1. After removal of 3 bases from V and 1 base from J, the junction retains 9 bases not matched to a gene. Based on the germline V gene, the CDR1 and CDR2 sequences are GEAIGNYY and EKD.

This entry comes from a study of gammadelta T cells in human blood (TCRdb year 2020). On the study overall, not on this receptor specifically: In the study, polyclonal expansion of innate gamma-delta T cells immediately after birth was reported to appear to be driven by microbial exposure.

This TCR was recovered from a human fetus. In this chain, TRDV2 is recombined with TRDJ2; TRDD3 agrees with 8 junctional bases. The sample taken for sequencing was non-Vgamma9Vdelta2 gamma-delta T cells from fetal blood. Read as DNA, the sequence is TGTGCCTGTGACTCTACTGGGGGCTCCATTTTGACAGCACAACTCTTCTTT. This gives the protein CACDSTGGSILTAQLFF.